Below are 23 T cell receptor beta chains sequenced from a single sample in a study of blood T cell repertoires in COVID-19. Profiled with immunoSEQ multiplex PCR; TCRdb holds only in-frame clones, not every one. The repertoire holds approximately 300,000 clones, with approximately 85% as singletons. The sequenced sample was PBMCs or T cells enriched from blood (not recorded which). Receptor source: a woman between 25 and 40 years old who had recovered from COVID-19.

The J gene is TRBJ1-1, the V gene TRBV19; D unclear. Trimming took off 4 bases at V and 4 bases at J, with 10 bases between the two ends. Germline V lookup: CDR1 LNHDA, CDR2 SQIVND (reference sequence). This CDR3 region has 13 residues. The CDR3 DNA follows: TGTGCCAGTAGTAGGCAGGTGGGCACTGAAGCTTTCTTT. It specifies CASSRQVGTEAFF.

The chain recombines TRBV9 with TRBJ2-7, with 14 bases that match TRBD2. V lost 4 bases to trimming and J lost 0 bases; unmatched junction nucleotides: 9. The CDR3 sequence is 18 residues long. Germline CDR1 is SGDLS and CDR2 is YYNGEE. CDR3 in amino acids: CASSPRLAGGPSSYEQYF. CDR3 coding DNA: TGTGCCAGCAGCCCCAGACTAGCGGGAGGGCCCTCCTCCTACGAGCAGTACTTC.

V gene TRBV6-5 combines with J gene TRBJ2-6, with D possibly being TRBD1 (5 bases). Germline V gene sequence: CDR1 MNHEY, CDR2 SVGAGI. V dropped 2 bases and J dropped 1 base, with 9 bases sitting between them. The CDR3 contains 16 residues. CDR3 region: CASSYARVSGANVLTF. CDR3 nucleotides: TGTGCCAGCAGTTACGCCAGGGTGTCTGGGGCCAACGTCCTGACTTTC.

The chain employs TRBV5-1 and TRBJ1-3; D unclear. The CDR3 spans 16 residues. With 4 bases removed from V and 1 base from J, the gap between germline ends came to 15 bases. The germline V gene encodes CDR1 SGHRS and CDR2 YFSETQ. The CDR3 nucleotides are TGCGCCAGCAGCCTAGACGTCGGGTCTTCTGGAAACACCATATATTTT. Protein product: CASSLDVGSSGNTIYF.

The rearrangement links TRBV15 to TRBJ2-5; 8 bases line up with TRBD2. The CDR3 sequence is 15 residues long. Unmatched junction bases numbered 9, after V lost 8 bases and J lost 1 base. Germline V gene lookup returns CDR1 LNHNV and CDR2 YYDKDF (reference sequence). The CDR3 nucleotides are TGTGCCACCCAAAGCGGGGGAACCTTCCAAGAGACCCAGTACTTC. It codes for CATQSGGTFQETQYF.

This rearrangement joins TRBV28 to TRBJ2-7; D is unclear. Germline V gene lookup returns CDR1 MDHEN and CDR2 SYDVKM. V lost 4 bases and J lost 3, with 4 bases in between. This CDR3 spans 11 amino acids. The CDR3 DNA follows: TGTGCCAGCAGTTCTAACTACGAGCAGTACTTC. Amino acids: CASSSNYEQYF.

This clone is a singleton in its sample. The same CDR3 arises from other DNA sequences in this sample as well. CDR3 in amino acids: CASSLDRGRDTGELFF. CDR3 nucleotides: TGTGCCAGCAGCTTGGACAGGGGAAGGGACACCGGGGAGCTGTTTTTT. The chain is built from TRBV5-6 and TRBJ2-2; 7 bases match TRBD1. This CDR3 has 16 amino acids. The germline gives CDR1 SGHDT, CDR2 YYEEEE. V was clipped by 0 bases and J by 3 bases; unmatched bases: 5. Based on the CDR3 plus reference TRBV5-6 and TRBJ2-2, the full variable domain is DAGVTQSPTHLIKTRGQQVTLRCSPKSGHDTVSWYQQALGQGPQFIFQYYEEEERQRGNFPDRFSGHQFPNYSSELNVNALLLGDSALYLCASSLDRGRDTGELFFGEGSRLTVL.

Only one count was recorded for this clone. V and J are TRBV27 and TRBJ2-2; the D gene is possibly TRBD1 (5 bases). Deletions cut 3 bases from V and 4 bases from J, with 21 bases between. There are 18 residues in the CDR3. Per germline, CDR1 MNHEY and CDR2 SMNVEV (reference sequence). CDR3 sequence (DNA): TGTGCCAGCAGTTTTGGGCTAGGGGCTTATTCGGGCACCGGGGAGCTGTTTTTT. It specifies CASSFGLGAYSGTGELFF.

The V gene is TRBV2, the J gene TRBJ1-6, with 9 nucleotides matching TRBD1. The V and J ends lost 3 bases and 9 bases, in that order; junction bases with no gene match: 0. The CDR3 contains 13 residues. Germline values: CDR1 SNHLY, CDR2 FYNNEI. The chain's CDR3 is CASSEGQGSPLHF. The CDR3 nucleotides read TGTGCCAGCAGTGAGGGACAGGGTTCACCCCTCCACTTT. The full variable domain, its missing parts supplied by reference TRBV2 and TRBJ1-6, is EPEVTQTPSHQVTQMGQEVILRCVPISNHLYFYWYRQILGQKVEFLVSFYNNEISEKSEIFDDQFSVERPDGSNFTLKIRSTKLEDSAMYFCASSEGQGSPLHFGNGTRLTVT.

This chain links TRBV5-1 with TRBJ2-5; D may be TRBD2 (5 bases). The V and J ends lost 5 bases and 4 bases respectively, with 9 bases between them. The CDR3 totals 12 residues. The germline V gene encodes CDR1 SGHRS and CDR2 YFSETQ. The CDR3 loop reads CASRAEGETQYF. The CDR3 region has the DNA TGCGCCAGCAGAGCTGAGGGAGAGACCCAGTACTTC.

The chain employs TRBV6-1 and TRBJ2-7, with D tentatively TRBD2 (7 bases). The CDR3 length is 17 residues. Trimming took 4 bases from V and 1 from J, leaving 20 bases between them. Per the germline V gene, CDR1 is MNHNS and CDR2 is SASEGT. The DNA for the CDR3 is TGTGCCAGCAGTGTCACCTTAGGGGGGGCCTCGTCCTACGAGCAGTACTTC. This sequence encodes CASSVTLGGASSYEQYF.

In nucleotides, the CDR3 is TGTGCCAGCAGCTATCGGACAGGGGCTCGCTCTGGAAACACCATATATTTT. As protein: CASSYRTGARSGNTIYF. This rearrangement joins TRBV9 to TRBJ1-3; 9 positions match TRBD1. Germline V CDR1 and CDR2: SGDLS, YYNGEE. The length of the CDR3 is 17 residues. The junction had 8 bases not matched to a gene; V was cut back by 4 bases and J by 0 bases.

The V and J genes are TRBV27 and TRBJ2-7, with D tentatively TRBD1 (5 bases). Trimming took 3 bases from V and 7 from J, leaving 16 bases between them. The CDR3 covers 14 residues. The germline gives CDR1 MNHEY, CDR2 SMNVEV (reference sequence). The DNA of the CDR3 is TGTGCCAGCAGTTTCCAGGGATCCATCAAAGAGCAGTACTTC. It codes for CASSFQGSIKEQYF.

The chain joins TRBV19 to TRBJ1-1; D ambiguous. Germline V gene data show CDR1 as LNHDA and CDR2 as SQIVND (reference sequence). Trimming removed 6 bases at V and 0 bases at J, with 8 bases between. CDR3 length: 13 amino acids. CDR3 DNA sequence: TGTGCCAGTAGAATCAACATGAACACTGAAGCTTTCTTT. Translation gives CASRINMNTEAFF.

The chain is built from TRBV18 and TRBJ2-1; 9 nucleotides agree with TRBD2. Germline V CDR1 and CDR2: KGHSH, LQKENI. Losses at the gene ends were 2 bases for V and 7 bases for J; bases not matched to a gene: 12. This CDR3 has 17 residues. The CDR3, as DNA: TGTGCCAGCTCACCATTAAGGCGGGAGGGTCCGGGTAATGAGCAGTTCTTC. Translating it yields CASSPLRREGPGNEQFF.

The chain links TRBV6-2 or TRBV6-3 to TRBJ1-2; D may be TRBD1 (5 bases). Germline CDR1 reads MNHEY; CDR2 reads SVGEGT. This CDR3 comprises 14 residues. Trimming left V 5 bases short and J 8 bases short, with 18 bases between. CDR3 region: CASSATGYQGGYTF. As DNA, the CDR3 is TGTGCCAGCAGTGCAACAGGCTATCAGGGAGGCTACACCTTC.

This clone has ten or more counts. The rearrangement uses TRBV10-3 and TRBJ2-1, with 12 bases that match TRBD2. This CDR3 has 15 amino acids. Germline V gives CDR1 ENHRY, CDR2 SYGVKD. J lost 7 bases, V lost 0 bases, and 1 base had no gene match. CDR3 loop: CAISESGLAGNEQFF. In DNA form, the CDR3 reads TGTGCCATCAGTGAGTCAGGACTAGCGGGGAATGAGCAGTTCTTC.

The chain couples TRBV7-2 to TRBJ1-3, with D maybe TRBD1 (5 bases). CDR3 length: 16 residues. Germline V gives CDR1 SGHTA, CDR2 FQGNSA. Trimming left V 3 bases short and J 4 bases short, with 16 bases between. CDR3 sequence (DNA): TGTGCCAGCAGCTTTGGGTTAGGGCCAGGGGGAAACACCATATATTTT. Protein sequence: CASSFGLGPGGNTIYF.

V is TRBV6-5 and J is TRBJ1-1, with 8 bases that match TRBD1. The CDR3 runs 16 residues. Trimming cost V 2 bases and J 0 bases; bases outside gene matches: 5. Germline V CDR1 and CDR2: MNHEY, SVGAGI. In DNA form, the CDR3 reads TGTGCCAGCAGTTACGGCAGGGGGCTTTTGAACACTGAAGCTTTCTTT. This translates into CASSYGRGLLNTEAFF.

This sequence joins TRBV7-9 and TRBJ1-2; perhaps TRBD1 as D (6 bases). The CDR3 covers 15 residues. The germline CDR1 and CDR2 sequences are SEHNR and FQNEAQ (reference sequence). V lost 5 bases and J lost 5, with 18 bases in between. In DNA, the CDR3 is TGTGCCAGCAGCATAAAAGGCTCAGGGGCTTATGGCTACACCTTC. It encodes CASSIKGSGAYGYTF. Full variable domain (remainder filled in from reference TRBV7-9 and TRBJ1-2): DTGVSQNPRHKITKRGQNVTFRCDPISEHNRLYWYRQTLGQGPEFLTYFQNEAQLEKSRLLSDRFSAERPKGSFSTLEIQRTEQGDSAMYLCASSIKGSGAYGYTFGSGTRLTVV.

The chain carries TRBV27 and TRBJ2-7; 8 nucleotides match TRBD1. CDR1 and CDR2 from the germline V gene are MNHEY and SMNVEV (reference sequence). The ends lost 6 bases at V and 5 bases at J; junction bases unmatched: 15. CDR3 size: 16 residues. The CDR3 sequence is CASRSFSTGDLHEQYF. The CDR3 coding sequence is TGTGCCAGCAGGAGTTTTTCGACAGGGGATTTGCACGAGCAGTACTTC.

CDR3 region: CASSLGMAALTPLHF. In DNA, the CDR3 is TGTGCCAGCAGCTTAGGAATGGCAGCACTAACACCCCTCCACTTT. The chain links TRBV7-2 to TRBJ1-6; unclear D gene. The V end was cut by 1 base, the J end by 11 bases, with 15 bases between. Germline values: CDR1 SGHTA, CDR2 FQGNSA. The CDR3 loop spans 15 amino acids.

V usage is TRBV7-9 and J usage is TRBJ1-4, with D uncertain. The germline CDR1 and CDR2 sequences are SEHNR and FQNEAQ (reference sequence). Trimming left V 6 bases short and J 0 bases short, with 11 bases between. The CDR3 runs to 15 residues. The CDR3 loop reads CASRAHAPTNEKLFF. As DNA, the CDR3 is TGTGCCAGCAGAGCCCACGCCCCAACTAATGAAAAACTGTTTTTT.